This T cell receptor beta chain was recorded in a study of T cells in Graves' hyperthyroidism and ophthalmopathy. At the level of the study: Any treatment followed the collection of peripheral blood at initial diagnosis.

The patients, who ranged from 18 to 65 in age, presented with newly diagnosed hyperthyroidism lasting under 2 months. Patients having uncontrolled infection, another autoimmune disease, pregnancy or lactation were not included. PBMCs came from more than 9.5 ml fresh peripheral blood. Germline CDR1 reads KGHDR; CDR2 reads SFDVKD. The V end lost 6 bases, the J end lost 4 bases, and 12 bases lay between the germline ends. The CDR3 contains 14 residues. This clonotype appeared many times. RNA transcripts served as the template for amplifying TCR beta CDR3 regions. RT-PCR in the first round (using the HTBI primer set) targeted the TCR CDR3. One entry per CDR3 protein results from TCRdb running MiXCR on the multiplex PCR reads. Of under 400,000 distinct CDR3 sequences in the sample, roughly 14% were seen once.

The chain has TRBV24-1 and TRBJ1-5; possibly TRBD1 for D (5 bases). This clonotype was sampled from a woman aged 60 to 75 with Graves' hyperthyroidism. The sample comprised blood. CDR3 sequence reads: CATSRGGLNQPQHF. The CDR3 nucleotides are TGTGCCACCAGTCGGGGGGGACTTAATCAGCCCCAGCATTTT.